The next 6 T cell receptor beta chains were all read from a single sample in a study of blood T cell repertoires in COVID-19. The table came from immunoSEQ multiplex PCR; TCRdb's copy has only in-frame clones and leaves some out. The sample yields about 170,000 clones, 79% seen once. Specimen: PBMCs or T cells enriched from blood (not recorded which). Receptors originate from a woman aged 70 to 79 in a cohort exposed to, infected with or recovered from COVID-19 (not recorded which).

The chain is built from TRBV2 and TRBJ2-5; no clear D. Germline V gene lookup returns CDR1 SNHLY and CDR2 FYNNEI. With 2 bases removed from V and 5 bases from J, the gap between germline ends came to 6 bases. This CDR3 contains 12 residues. In DNA, the CDR3 is TGTGCCAGCAGTGAACAGGTGGAGACCCAGTACTTC. Translating it yields CASSEQVETQYF.

V and J are TRBV3-1 (or the pseudogene TRBV3-2) and TRBJ2-3; TRBD2 aligns across 7 bases. V shed 4 bases and J 5 bases; nucleotides not matched to a gene: 9. The CDR3 runs to 15 residues. Looked up from germline, CDR1 is LGHDT and CDR2 is YNNKEL (reference sequence). CDR3 DNA sequence: TGTGCCAGCAGCCGTCGCTCGGGAGGAGAAGATACGCAGTATTTT. Residues: CASSRRSGGEDTQYF.

The V and J genes are TRBV6-2 or TRBV6-3 and TRBJ2-7, with 9 bases aligning to TRBD1. After removal of 6 bases from V and 6 bases from J, the junction contained 12 bases not matched to a gene. This CDR3 has 15 residues. The germline gives CDR1 MNHEY, CDR2 SVGEGT. The DNA of the CDR3 is TGTGCCAGCAGCCGATTCACCGGGACAGGGACCGAGCAGTACTTC. Translated, it gives CASSRFTGTGTEQYF.

This chain connects TRBV5-4 to TRBJ2-1, with 9 bases aligning to TRBD2. J was trimmed by 8 bases and V by 4 bases; bases with no gene match: 13. Germline values: CDR1 SGHNT, CDR2 YYREEE (reference sequence). CDR3 size: 16 residues. DNA of the CDR3: TGTGCCAGCAGCCCGCAGCGTAGCGGGAGACCTCATGAGCAGTTCTTC. Amino acids: CASSPQRSGRPHEQFF.

V is TRBV4-3 and J is TRBJ2-5; D is perhaps TRBD2 (6 bases). The V and J ends lost 2 bases and 5 bases respectively, with 21 bases between them. The CDR3 contains 17 residues. Germline V CDR1 and CDR2: LGHNA, YSLEER. CDR3 protein: CASSQRSVKLARETQYF. Written as DNA, the CDR3 is TGCGCCAGCAGCCAAAGAAGTGTTAAGCTAGCGAGGGAGACCCAGTACTTC.

This chain uses TRBV9 with TRBJ2-1, with 11 bases fitting TRBD2. This CDR3 has 17 residues. V was clipped by 0 bases and J by 3 bases; unmatched bases: 5. The germline V gene encodes CDR1 SGDLS and CDR2 YYNGEE. The CDR3 region has the DNA TGTGCCAGCAGCGTAGAGGCGGGGACTAGCGGCTACAATGAGCAGTTCTTC. Protein sequence: CASSVEAGTSGYNEQFF. The entire variable domain, with the rest obtained from reference TRBV9 and TRBJ2-1, is as follows: DSGVTQTPKHLITATGQRVTLRCSPRSGDLSVYWYQQSLDQGLQFLIQYYNGEERAKGNILERFSAQQFPDLHSELNLSSLELGDSALYFCASSVEAGTSGYNEQFFGPGTRLTVL.